The sequence of this T cell receptor (beta chain) was determined in a study of shared T cell receptors in the human thymus. Between the trimmed V and J ends, which lost 1 base and 13 bases, there was a span of 14 bases. Germline assignment: CDR1 SEHNR and CDR2 FQNEAQ (reference sequence). The CDR3 runs to 13 residues. Clones were sequenced by immunoSEQ multiplex PCR, and TCRdb holds only the in-frame ones, with some missing. The table includes 720,000 or so clones, 70% to 90% detected once. These data also featured in a second study, about human thymus T cells. That source reports: Corrective surgery for congenital heart defects was being performed on the healthy Finnish infants who served as donors. Resections from corrective heart surgery supplied the thymus tissue. Highly overlapping thymic repertoires among unrelated individuals were reported in related research.

The sequence derives from a girl under two years old with a congenital heart defect. The chain couples TRBV7-9 to TRBJ2-1, with D possibly being TRBD1 (6 bases). Sequenced: thymocytes. The CDR3 reads CASSLDFKDRQFF. DNA of the CDR3: TGTGCCAGCAGCTTAGATTTTAAGGACAGACAGTTCTTC.